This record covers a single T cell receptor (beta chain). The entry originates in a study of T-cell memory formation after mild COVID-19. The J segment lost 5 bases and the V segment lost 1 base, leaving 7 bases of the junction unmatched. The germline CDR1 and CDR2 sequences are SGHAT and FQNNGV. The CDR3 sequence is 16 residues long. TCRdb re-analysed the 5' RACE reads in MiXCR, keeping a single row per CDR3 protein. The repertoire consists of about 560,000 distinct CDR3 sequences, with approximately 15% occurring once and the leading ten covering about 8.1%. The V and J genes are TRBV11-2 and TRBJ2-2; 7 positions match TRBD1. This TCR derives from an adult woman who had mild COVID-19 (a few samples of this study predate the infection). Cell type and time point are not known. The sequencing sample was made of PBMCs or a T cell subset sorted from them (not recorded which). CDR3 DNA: TGTGCCAGCAGCTTAGTGGGCAGGGGGATAACCGGGGAGCTGTTTTTT. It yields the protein CASSLVGRGITGELFF.